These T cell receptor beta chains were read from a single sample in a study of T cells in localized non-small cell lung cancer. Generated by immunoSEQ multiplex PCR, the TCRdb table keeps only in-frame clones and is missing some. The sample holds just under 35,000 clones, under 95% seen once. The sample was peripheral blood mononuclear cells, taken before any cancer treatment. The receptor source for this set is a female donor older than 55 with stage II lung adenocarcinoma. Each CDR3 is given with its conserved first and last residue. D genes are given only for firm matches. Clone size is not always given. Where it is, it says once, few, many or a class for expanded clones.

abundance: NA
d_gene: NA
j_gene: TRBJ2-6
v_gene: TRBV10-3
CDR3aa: CAISGGSVSGANVLTF
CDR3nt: TGTGCCATCAGTGGCGGGTCAGTCTCTGGGGCCAACGTCCTGACTTTC

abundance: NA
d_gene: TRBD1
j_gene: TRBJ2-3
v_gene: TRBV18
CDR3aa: CASSPLGQGRTDTQYF
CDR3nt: TGTGCCAGCTCACCATTGGGACAGGGGAGGACAGATACGCAGTATTTT

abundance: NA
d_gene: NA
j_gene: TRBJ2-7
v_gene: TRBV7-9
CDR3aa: CASSLGLTSYEQYF
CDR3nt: TGTGCCAGCAGCTTAGGACTTACCTCCTACGAGCAGTACTTC

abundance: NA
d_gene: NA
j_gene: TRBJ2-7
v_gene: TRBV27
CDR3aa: CASSLSKTRSSEQYF
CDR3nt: TGTGCCAGCAGTTTATCGAAAACTAGATCCTCCGAGCAGTACTTC

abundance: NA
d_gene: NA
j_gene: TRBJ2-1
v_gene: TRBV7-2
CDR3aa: CASSSMNNEQFF
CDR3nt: TGTGCCAGCAGCTCCATGAACAATGAGCAGTTCTTC

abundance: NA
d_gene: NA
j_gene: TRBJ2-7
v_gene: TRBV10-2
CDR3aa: CASSESADEQYF
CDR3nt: TGCGCCAGCAGTGAGTCCGCGGACGAGCAGTACTTC

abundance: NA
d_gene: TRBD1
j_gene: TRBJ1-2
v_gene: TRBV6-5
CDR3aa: CASSRQGLYGYTF
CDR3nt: TGTGCCAGCAGTCGACAGGGACTTTATGGCTACACCTTC

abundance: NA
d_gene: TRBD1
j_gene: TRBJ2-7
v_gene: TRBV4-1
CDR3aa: CASSQDLKETGGSWVDEQYF
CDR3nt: TGCGCCAGCAGCCAAGATCTTAAGGAGACAGGGGGTTCATGGGTCGACGAGCAGTACTTC

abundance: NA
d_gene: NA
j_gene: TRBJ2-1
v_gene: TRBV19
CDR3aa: CASCDVLAYNEQFF
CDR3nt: TGTGCCAGCTGTGACGTACTAGCTTACAATGAGCAGTTCTTC

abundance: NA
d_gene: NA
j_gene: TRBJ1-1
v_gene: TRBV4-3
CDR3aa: CASSQDFGVLEAFF
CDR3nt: TGCGCCAGCAGCCAAGATTTCGGGGTCCTTGAAGCTTTCTTT

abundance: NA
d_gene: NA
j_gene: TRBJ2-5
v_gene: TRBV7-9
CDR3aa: CASSIWGETQYF
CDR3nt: TGTGCCAGCAGCATTTGGGGCGAGACCCAGTACTTC

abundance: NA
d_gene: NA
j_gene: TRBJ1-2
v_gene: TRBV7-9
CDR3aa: CASSTGTGGIRYTF
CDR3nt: TGTGCCAGCAGCACCGGGACTGGGGGGATTCGCTACACCTTC

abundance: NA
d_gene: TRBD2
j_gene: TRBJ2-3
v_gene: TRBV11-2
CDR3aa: CASSYSGTSVSTDTQYF
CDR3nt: TGTGCCAGCAGCTACTCCGGGACTAGCGTCAGCACAGATACGCAGTATTTT

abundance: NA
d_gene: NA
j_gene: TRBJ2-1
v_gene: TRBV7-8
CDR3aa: CASSLTEFAPRDEQFF
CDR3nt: TGTGCCAGCAGCTTAACGGAATTTGCCCCTAGGGATGAGCAGTTCTTC

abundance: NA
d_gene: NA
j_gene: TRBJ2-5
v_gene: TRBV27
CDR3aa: CASTTVRGRQETQYF
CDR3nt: TGTGCCAGCACTACGGTACGGGGGAGACAAGAGACCCAGTACTTC

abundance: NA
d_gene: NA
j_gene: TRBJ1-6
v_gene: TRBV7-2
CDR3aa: CASSLVGGLTAGYSPLHF
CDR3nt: TGTGCCAGCAGCTTAGTGGGAGGTCTCACCGCCGGATATTCACCCCTCCACTTT

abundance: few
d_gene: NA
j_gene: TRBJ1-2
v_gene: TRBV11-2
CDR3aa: CASSLGGRYTF
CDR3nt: TGTGCCAGCAGCTTAGGCGGTCGCTACACCTTC

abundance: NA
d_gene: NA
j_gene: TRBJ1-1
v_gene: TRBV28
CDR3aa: CAGRGLNTEAFF
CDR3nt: TGTGCCGGCAGGGGACTGAACACTGAAGCTTTCTTT

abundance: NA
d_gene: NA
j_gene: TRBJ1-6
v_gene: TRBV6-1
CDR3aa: CASSEGTGNSPLHF
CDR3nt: TGTGCCAGCAGTGAAGGGACCGGGAATTCACCCCTCCACTTT